This T cell receptor beta chain was sequenced for a study of blood T cell repertoires in COVID-19. About the study: The origin of the acute and convalescent COVID-19 samples was the United States, Italy and Spain. The cDNA or gDNA used as material had been derived from T cells, B-cell-depleted T cells, or PBMCs.

Per the study methods: For nucleated cells, counts were estimated from reference gene primer amplification. Assay: immunoSEQ multiplex PCR; the TCRdb copy retains only in-frame clones and omits some. D and trimming were read from the DNA, whereas the V and J calls and clone size are those reported in that table. Here the sample spans some 180,000 clones, around 85% being singletons. The CDR3 consists of 16 residues. V dropped 0 bases and J dropped 4 bases, with 12 bases sitting between them. Germline assignment: CDR1 PRHDT and CDR2 FYEKMQ (reference sequence). The sequenced sample was peripheral blood. The J gene is TRBJ2-2, the V gene TRBV13, with D tentatively TRBD2 (5 bases). This receptor was taken from a woman between 55 and 75 years old with acute or convalescent COVID-19. The CDR3 spells CASSLGAGVSTGELFF. Here the CDR3 DNA reads TGTGCCAGCAGCTTAGGAGCCGGGGTGAGCACCGGGGAGCTGTTTTTT.